A selection of T cell receptor beta chains follows, all from one sample in a study of T-cell reconstitution after alpha-beta-depleted transplantation in children. TCRdb analysed the PCR reads with MiXCR anew, one entry per CDR3 protein. The sample carries 200,000 to 250,000 distinct CDR3 sequences, more than 10% recorded once. The material sequenced was PBMCs from the stem cell graft donor, taken from the stem cell graft. These receptors were obtained from a human donor who donated a stem cell graft to a child with acute lymphoblastic leukemia. CDR3s include the opening cysteine and the closing phenylalanine or tryptophan. Fields, in order: J gene, clone size, D gene, V gene, CDR3 protein, CDR3 DNA. D genes are given only for firm matches. Expanded clones are given a class, and other clones once, few, many or no size at all.

j_gene: TRBJ2-2; abundance: many; d_gene: -; v_gene: TRBV28; CDR3aa: CASSSTGSTGELFF; CDR3nt: TGTGCCAGCAGTTCTACCGGGAGCACCGGGGAGCTGTTTTTT
j_gene: TRBJ1-1; abundance: many; d_gene: -; v_gene: TRBV15; CDR3aa: CATSRDITEAFF; CDR3nt: TGTGCCACCAGCAGGGATATCACTGAAGCTTTCTTT
j_gene: TRBJ2-1; abundance: -; d_gene: -; v_gene: TRBV24-1; CDR3aa: CATSPGADEQFF; CDR3nt: TGTGCCACCAGTCCGGGGGCGGATGAGCAGTTCTTC
j_gene: TRBJ2-1; abundance: many; d_gene: -; v_gene: TRBV7-9; CDR3aa: CASSLVFWGHDEQFF; CDR3nt: TGTGCCAGCAGCTTAGTTTTCTGGGGGCATGATGAGCAGTTCTTC
j_gene: TRBJ1-6; abundance: many; d_gene: -; v_gene: TRBV6-5; CDR3aa: CASSYSLGKGSPLHF; CDR3nt: TGTGCCAGCAGTTACTCGTTGGGAAAAGGTTCACCCCTCCACTTT
j_gene: TRBJ1-1; abundance: many; d_gene: -; v_gene: TRBV7-9; CDR3aa: CASSSGLTGGTEAFF; CDR3nt: TGTGCCAGCAGCTCCGGGCTGACCGGGGGGACTGAAGCTTTCTTT
j_gene: TRBJ1-1; abundance: many; d_gene: TRBD1; v_gene: TRBV5-1; CDR3aa: CASSTSGTANTEAFF; CDR3nt: TGCGCCAGCAGCACGTCCGGGACAGCAAACACTGAAGCTTTCTTT
j_gene: TRBJ1-1; abundance: -; d_gene: -; v_gene: TRBV30; CDR3aa: CAWRPGHRNTEAFF; CDR3nt: TGTGCCTGGAGGCCGGGACACAGGAACACTGAAGCTTTCTTT
j_gene: TRBJ2-3; abundance: many; d_gene: TRBD2; v_gene: TRBV3-1; CDR3aa: CASSPTTIAGGGTDTQYF; CDR3nt: TGTGCCAGCAGCCCTACCACCATAGCGGGGGGCGGCACAGATACGCAGTATTTT
j_gene: TRBJ2-3; abundance: many; d_gene: -; v_gene: TRBV12-3/TRBV12-4; CDR3aa: CASRTGVTDTQYF; CDR3nt: TGTGCCAGCAGGACTGGAGTAACAGATACGCAGTATTTT
j_gene: TRBJ2-5; abundance: -; d_gene: -; v_gene: TRBV11-2; CDR3aa: CASSLVPQNTQYF; CDR3nt: TGTGCCAGCAGCTTAGTTCCACAGAATACCCAGTACTTC
j_gene: TRBJ2-3; abundance: few; d_gene: TRBD2; v_gene: TRBV7-9; CDR3aa: CASSLAATDTQYF; CDR3nt: TGTGCCAGCAGTCTAGCGGCGACAGATACGCAGTATTTT
j_gene: TRBJ2-5; abundance: many; d_gene: -; v_gene: TRBV12-3/TRBV12-4; CDR3aa: CASSLAPGTQYF; CDR3nt: TGTGCCAGCAGTTTAGCCCCCGGGACCCAGTACTTC
j_gene: TRBJ2-7; abundance: many; d_gene: -; v_gene: TRBV4-2; CDR3aa: CASSQVLGQDYEQYF; CDR3nt: TGTGCCAGCAGCCAAGTGTTGGGACAAGACTACGAGCAGTACTTC
j_gene: TRBJ2-7; abundance: -; d_gene: TRBD2; v_gene: TRBV4-1; CDR3aa: CASSQGPSGIYEQYF; CDR3nt: TGCGCCAGCAGCCAAGGTCCTAGCGGGATTTACGAGCAGTACTTC
j_gene: TRBJ1-4; abundance: -; d_gene: -; v_gene: TRBV12-3/TRBV12-4; CDR3aa: CASSPSTEKLFF; CDR3nt: TGTGCCAGCAGTCCCTCGACCGAAAAACTGTTTTTT
j_gene: TRBJ1-2; abundance: once; d_gene: -; v_gene: TRBV30; CDR3aa: CAWRDGLRGYTF; CDR3nt: TGTGCCTGGAGGGACGGCCTCAGGGGCTACACCTTC
j_gene: TRBJ2-7; abundance: -; d_gene: TRBD2; v_gene: TRBV20-1; CDR3aa: CSASLASGSYEQYF; CDR3nt: TGCAGTGCTAGTCTGGCTAGCGGCTCCTACGAGCAGTACTTC
j_gene: TRBJ2-2; abundance: -; d_gene: TRBD2; v_gene: TRBV6-1; CDR3aa: CASRSGRVAGELFF; CDR3nt: TGTGCCAGCAGGAGCGGGAGAGTAGCCGGGGAGCTGTTTTTT
j_gene: TRBJ2-7; abundance: -; d_gene: -; v_gene: TRBV28; CDR3aa: CASSLRGRYEQYF; CDR3nt: TGTGCCAGCAGTTTAAGGGGCCGCTACGAGCAGTACTTC
j_gene: TRBJ2-1; abundance: -; d_gene: -; v_gene: TRBV7-3; CDR3aa: CASSLFGAVRGSYNEQFF; CDR3nt: TGTGCCAGCAGCTTATTTGGGGCGGTCAGGGGCTCCTACAATGAGCAGTTCTTC
j_gene: TRBJ2-2; abundance: many; d_gene: -; v_gene: TRBV10-3; CDR3aa: CAISESNAGELFF; CDR3nt: TGTGCCATCAGTGAGTCGAATGCCGGGGAGCTGTTTTTT
j_gene: TRBJ2-7; abundance: many; d_gene: -; v_gene: TRBV10-3; CDR3aa: CAMNRDIDSPEQYF; CDR3nt: TGTGCCATGAACCGGGACATCGACTCCCCGGAGCAGTACTTC
j_gene: TRBJ2-7; abundance: -; d_gene: -; v_gene: TRBV5-6; CDR3aa: CASSLGSTEQYF; CDR3nt: TGTGCCAGCAGCTTGGGGTCAACCGAGCAGTACTTC